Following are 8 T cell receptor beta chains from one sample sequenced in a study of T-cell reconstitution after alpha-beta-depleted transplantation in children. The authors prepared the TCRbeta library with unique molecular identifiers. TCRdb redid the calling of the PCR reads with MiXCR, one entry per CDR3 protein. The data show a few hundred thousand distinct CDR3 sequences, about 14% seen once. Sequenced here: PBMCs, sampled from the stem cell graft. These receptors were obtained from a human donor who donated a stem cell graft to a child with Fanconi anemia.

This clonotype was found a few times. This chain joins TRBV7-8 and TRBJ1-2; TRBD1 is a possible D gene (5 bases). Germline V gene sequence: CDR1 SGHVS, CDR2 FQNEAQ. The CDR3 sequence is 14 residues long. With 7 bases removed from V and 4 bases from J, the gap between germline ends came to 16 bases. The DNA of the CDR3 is TGTGCCAGCACATTGACTGGGACTCTCTATGGCTACACCTTC. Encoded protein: CASTLTGTLYGYTF.

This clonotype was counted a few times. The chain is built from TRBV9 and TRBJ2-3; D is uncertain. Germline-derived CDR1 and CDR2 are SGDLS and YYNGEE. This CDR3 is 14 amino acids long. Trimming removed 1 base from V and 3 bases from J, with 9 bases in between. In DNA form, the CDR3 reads TGTGCCAGCAGCGTACACGAAGGAACAGATACGCAGTATTTT. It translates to CASSVHEGTDTQYF.

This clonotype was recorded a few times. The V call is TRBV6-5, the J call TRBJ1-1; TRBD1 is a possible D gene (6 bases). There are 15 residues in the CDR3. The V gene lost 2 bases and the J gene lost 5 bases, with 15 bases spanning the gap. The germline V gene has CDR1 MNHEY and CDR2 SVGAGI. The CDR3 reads CASSYDPRGGTEAFF. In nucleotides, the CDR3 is TGTGCCAGCAGTTACGATCCCAGGGGCGGAACTGAAGCTTTCTTT.

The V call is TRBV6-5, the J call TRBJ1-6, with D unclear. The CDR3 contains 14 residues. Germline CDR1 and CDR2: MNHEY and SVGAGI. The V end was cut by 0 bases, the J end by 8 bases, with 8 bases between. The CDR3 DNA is TGTGCCAGCAGTTACTCAACAGCTGATTCACCCCTCCACTTT. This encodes CASSYSTADSPLHF.

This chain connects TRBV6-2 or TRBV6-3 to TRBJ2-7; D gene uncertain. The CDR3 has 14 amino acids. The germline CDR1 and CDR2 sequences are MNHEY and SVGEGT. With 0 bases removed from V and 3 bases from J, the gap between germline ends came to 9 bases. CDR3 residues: CASSYSPPSYEQYV. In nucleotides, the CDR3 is TGTGCCAGCAGTTACTCACCCCCGAGCTACGAGCAGTACGTC.

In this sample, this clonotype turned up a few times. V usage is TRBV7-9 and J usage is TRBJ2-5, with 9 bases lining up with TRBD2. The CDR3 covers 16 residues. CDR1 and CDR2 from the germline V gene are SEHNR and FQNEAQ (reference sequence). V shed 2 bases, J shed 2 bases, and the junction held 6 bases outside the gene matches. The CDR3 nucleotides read TGTGCCAGCAGCTTATTTAGCGGGGGTCCTCAAGAGACCCAGTACTTC. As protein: CASSLFSGGPQETQYF.

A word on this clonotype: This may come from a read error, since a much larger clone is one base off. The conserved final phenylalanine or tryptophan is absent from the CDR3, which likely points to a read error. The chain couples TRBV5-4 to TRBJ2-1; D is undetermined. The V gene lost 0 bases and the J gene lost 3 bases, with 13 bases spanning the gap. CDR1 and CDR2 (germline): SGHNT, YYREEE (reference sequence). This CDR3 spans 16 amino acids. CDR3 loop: CASSLAFGSVYNEQFS. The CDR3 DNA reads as TGTGCCAGCAGCTTGGCCTTCGGCAGCGTCTACAATGAGCAGTTCTCC.

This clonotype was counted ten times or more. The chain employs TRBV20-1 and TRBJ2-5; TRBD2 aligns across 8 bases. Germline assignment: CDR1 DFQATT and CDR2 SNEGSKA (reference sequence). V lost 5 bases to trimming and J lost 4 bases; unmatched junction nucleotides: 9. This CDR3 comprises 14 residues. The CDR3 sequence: CSALLPGTRETQYF. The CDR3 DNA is TGCAGTGCTCTCTTACCGGGGACTAGAGAGACCCAGTACTTC.